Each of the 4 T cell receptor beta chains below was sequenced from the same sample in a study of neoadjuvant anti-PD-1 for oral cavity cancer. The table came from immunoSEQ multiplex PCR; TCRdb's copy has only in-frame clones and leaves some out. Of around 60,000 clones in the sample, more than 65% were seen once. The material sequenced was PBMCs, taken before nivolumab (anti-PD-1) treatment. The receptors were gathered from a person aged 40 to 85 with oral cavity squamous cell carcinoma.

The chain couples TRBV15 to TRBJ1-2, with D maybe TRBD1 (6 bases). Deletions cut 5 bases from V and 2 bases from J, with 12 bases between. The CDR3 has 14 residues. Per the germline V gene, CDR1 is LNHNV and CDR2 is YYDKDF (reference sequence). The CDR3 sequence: CATSVVGGNYGYTF. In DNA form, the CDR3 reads TGTGCCACCAGCGTGGTAGGGGGAAACTATGGCTACACCTTC. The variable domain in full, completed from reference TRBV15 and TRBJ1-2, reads DAMVIQNPRYQVTQFGKPVTLSCSQTLNHNVMYWYQQKSSQAPKLLFHYYDKDFNNEADTPDNFQSRRPNTSFCFLDIRSPGLGDTAMYLCATSVVGGNYGYTFGSGTRLTVV.

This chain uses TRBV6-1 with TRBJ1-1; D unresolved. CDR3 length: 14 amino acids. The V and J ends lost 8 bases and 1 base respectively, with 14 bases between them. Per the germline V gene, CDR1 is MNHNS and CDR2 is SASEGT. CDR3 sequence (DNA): TGTGCCAGCTGGATAGGCCTGCGGAACACTGAAGCTTTCTTT. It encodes CASWIGLRNTEAFF.

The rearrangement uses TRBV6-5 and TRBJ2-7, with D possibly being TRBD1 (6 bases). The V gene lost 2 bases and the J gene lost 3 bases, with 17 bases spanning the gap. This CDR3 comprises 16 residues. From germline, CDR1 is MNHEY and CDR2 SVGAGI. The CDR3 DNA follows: TGTGCCAGCAGTTACCTCCGGTTGGGGGCAGGCTACGAGCAGTACTTC. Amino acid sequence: CASSYLRLGAGYEQYF.

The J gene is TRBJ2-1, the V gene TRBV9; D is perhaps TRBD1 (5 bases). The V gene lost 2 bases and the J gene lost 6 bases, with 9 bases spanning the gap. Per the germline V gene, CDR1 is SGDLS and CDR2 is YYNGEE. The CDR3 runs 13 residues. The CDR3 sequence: CASSVGQSNEQFF. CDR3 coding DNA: TGTGCCAGCAGCGTGGGGCAGTCCAATGAGCAGTTCTTC. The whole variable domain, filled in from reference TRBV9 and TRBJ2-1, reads DSGVTQTPKHLITATGQRVTLRCSPRSGDLSVYWYQQSLDQGLQFLIQYYNGEERAKGNILERFSAQQFPDLHSELNLSSLELGDSALYFCASSVGQSNEQFFGPGTRLTVL.